Listed here are 28 T cell receptor beta chains from one sample, sequenced in a study of cytomegalovirus exposure and HLA in healthy donors. The PCR had 60 Vbeta and 13 Jbeta primers. Here immunoSEQ multiplex PCR was the method, and the copy in TCRdb shows in-frame clones only, minus some. The profile shows about 160,000 clones, around 80% of them singletons. The sample consisted of PBMCs. These receptors came from a woman aged 40-49 years in good health and CMV-seropositive.

The chain uses TRBV30 and TRBJ1-2; perhaps TRBD1 as D (6 bases). CDR3 length: 10 amino acids. Per the germline V gene, CDR1 is GTSNPN and CDR2 is SVGIG (reference sequence). The V end was cut by 6 bases, the J end by 5 bases, with 7 bases between. In DNA form, the CDR3 reads TGTGCCTGCCAGGGGTATGGCTACACCTTC. It codes for CACQGYGYTF.

The chain links TRBV28 to TRBJ1-5; the D is unclear. Germline V gene data show CDR1 as MDHEN and CDR2 as SYDVKM. This CDR3 region has 14 residues. Trimming shortened V by 5 bases and J by 3 bases, and 11 bases separated the two germline ends. CDR3 region: CASSPQANNQPQHF. In DNA, the CDR3 is TGTGCCAGCAGTCCCCAGGCGAACAATCAGCCCCAGCATTTT.

This clone was seen only a few times. V usage is TRBV5-6 and J usage is TRBJ1-2, with D maybe TRBD1 (5 bases). Germline-derived CDR1 and CDR2 are SGHDT and YYEEEE. V lost 4 bases, J lost 5 bases, and 18 bases lay in between. This CDR3 spans 15 amino acids. The CDR3 DNA sequence: TGTGCCAGCAGCGTCGACGGCCAGGGCAGATATGGCTACACCTTC. Translating it yields CASSVDGQGRYGYTF.

As to this clone: A read error is possible here, since a much larger clone lies one base away. This chain joins TRBV4-2 and TRBJ2-2; no firm D call. The CDR3 is 14 residues long. Germline loops: CDR1 LGHNA, CDR2 YNFKEQ. Trimming took off 1 base at V and 5 bases at J, with 8 bases between the two ends. The CDR3 loop is CASSQGGGTGELFF. For the CDR3, the DNA is TGTGCCAGCAGCCAAGGAGGTGGGACCGGGGAGCTGTTTTTT.

J is TRBJ1-1 and V is TRBV5-4; D remains unclear. CDR3 size: 14 residues. Trimming removed 1 base at V and 0 bases at J, with 7 bases between. The germline V gene has CDR1 SGHNT and CDR2 YYREEE (reference sequence). DNA of the CDR3: TGTGCCAGCAGCTTGTCAGTTATGAACACTGAAGCTTTCTTT. Amino acids: CASSLSVMNTEAFF.

The V gene is TRBV28, the J gene TRBJ2-3; 8 nucleotides align to TRBD2. Germline V CDR1 and CDR2: MDHEN, SYDVKM. V lost 1 base and J lost 2; bases outside the gene matches: 11. This CDR3 is built from 18 residues. This CDR3 is CASSLSGRGGTFTDTQYF. The CDR3 DNA follows: TGTGCCAGCAGTTTATCGGGTCGCGGGGGGACTTTCACAGATACGCAGTATTTT.

The chain is built from TRBV19 and TRBJ1-1, with 9 bases matching TRBD1. CDR1 and CDR2 (germline): LNHDA, SQIVND (reference sequence). V was clipped by 6 bases and J by 6 bases; unmatched bases: 8. The CDR3 runs to 14 residues. The CDR3 DNA sequence: TGTGCCAGTAGCGAGGCATACAGGGGGCCTGAAGCTTTCTTT. Protein: CASSEAYRGPEAFF.

This clone has just a few counts. V and J are TRBV28 and TRBJ2-7; 8 bases align to TRBD2. The germline V gene encodes CDR1 MDHEN and CDR2 SYDVKM. Trimming at V came to 3 bases and at J to 2 bases, leaving 3 bases not matched to a gene. CDR3 length: 14 amino acids. CDR3 sequence reads: CASSLAGGAYEQYF. The CDR3 DNA follows: TGTGCCAGCAGTTTGGCCGGGGGGGCCTACGAGCAGTACTTC. Filled out from reference TRBV28 and TRBJ2-7, the complete variable domain reads DVKVTQSSRYLVKRTGEKVFLECVQDMDHENMFWYRQDPGLGLRLIYFSYDVKMKEKGDIPEGYSVSREKKERFSLILESASTNQTSMYLCASSLAGGAYEQYFGPGTRLTVT.

For this clone: At one boundary the junction diverges from the germline segment, which might be a read error. The chain couples TRBV19 to TRBJ1-5, with TRBD1 matching over 7 bases. CDR1 is LNHDA, CDR2 SQIVND, per germline (reference sequence). This CDR3 spans 14 amino acids. The CDR3 region has the DNA TGTGCCAGTAGTGTAGACAGGGGCAATCAGCCCCAGCATTTT. It translates to CASSVDRGNQPQHF.

This clone was found once. J is TRBJ1-2 and V is TRBV6-1; a possible D gene is TRBD1 (5 bases). The CDR3 has 13 residues. The germline CDR1 and CDR2 sequences are MNHNS and SASEGT. The V end was cut by 7 bases, the J end by 5 bases, with 14 bases between. CDR3 loop: CASITGAFYGYTF. The CDR3 DNA follows: TGTGCCAGCATAACAGGAGCTTTTTATGGCTACACCTTC.

In its sample, this clone was seen once. The chain joins TRBV14 to TRBJ2-2; D ambiguous. V gave up 3 bases and J gave up 6 bases, with 8 bases separating them. Germline lookup yields CDR1 SGHDN and CDR2 FVKESK. This CDR3 region has 13 residues. For the CDR3, the DNA is TGTGCCAGCAGCCACGACATCGCCGGGGAGCTGTTTTTT. This codes for CASSHDIAGELFF.

The genes are TRBV21-1 and TRBJ2-4; TRBD2 is the table's D call and was not checked against the DNA. TRBV21-1 is termed a pseudogene. This CDR3 is 11 amino acids long. The CDR3 is CASSNRTIDRF. In DNA form, the CDR3 reads TGTGCCAGCAGCAACCGGACTATCGACCGCTTC.

This chain joins TRBV28 and TRBJ2-3; D is perhaps TRBD2 (5 bases). CDR1 MDHEN and CDR2 SYDVKM come from the germline V gene. CDR3 size: 14 residues. V was clipped by 5 bases and J by 2 bases, with 11 bases between them. CDR3 sequence (DNA): TGTGCCAGCAGTACTACGGGAACCACAGATACGCAGTATTTT. Amino acids: CASSTTGTTDTQYF.

This clone was detected only once. The chain carries TRBV18 and TRBJ2-2, with a tentative D call TRBD2 (5 bases). Germline V gene lookup returns CDR1 KGHSH and CDR2 LQKENI. This CDR3 comprises 13 residues. V shed 3 bases and J shed 6 bases, with 8 bases lying between them. CDR3: CASSPKGAGELFF. The CDR3 DNA follows: TGTGCCAGCTCACCGAAGGGAGCCGGGGAGCTGTTTTTT.

The rearrangement joins TRBV27 to TRBJ1-6, with no clear D. Germline V gene data show CDR1 as MNHEY and CDR2 as SMNVEV (reference sequence). The length of the CDR3 is 15 residues. V shed 5 bases and J shed 6 bases, with 14 bases lying between them. CDR3 sequence: CASSPLVGGNSPLHF. The CDR3 DNA is TGTGCCAGCAGTCCTCTTGTCGGCGGTAATTCACCCCTCCACTTT.

The rearrangement uses TRBV4-1 and TRBJ1-1; 7 nucleotides line up with TRBD1. Germline values: CDR1 MGHRA, CDR2 YSYEKL. CDR3 length: 14 residues. The V gene end was trimmed by 2 bases and the J gene end by 11 bases; junction bases not matched to a gene: 11. CDR3 DNA sequence: TGCGCCAGCAGCCAATCCGGGGAGACAGGGCGGGCTTTCTTT. Translation gives CASSQSGETGRAFF.

The chain recombines TRBV5-1 with TRBJ2-5, with 7 bases identical to TRBD1. V trimming: 4 bases; J trimming: 2 bases; junction bases outside the gene matches: 2. Germline CDR1 is SGHRS and CDR2 is YFSETQ. The CDR3 loop spans 13 amino acids. Here the CDR3 DNA reads TGCGCCAGCAGCATGGGACAGCAAGAGACCCAGTACTTC. Encoded protein: CASSMGQQETQYF.

The chain employs TRBV14 and TRBJ1-3, with D unresolved. The CDR3 sequence is 11 residues long. The germline V gene encodes CDR1 SGHDN and CDR2 FVKESK. The V gene lost 1 base and the J gene lost 9 bases, with 4 bases spanning the gap. CDR3 sequence: CASSQVSTIYF. CDR3 nucleotide sequence: TGTGCCAGCAGCCAAGTGAGCACCATATATTTT.

This chain joins TRBV30 and TRBJ1-2; D gene unclear. This CDR3 contains 14 residues. V lost 1 base, J lost 2 bases, and 11 bases lay in between. Germline assignment: CDR1 GTSNPN and CDR2 SVGIG (reference sequence). DNA for the CDR3: TGTGCCTGGAGTGAGCAGCCGACAAACTATGGCTACACCTTC. Translation: CAWSEQPTNYGYTF. The entire variable domain, with the rest obtained from reference TRBV30 and TRBJ1-2, is as follows: SQTIHQWPATLVQPVGSPLSLECTVEGTSNPNLYWYRQAAGRGLQLLFYSVGIGQISSEVPQNLSASRPQDRQFILSSKKLLLSDSGFYLCAWSEQPTNYGYTFGSGTRLTVV.

Regarding this clone: The sample contains more than one DNA sequence encoding this CDR3. V usage is TRBV7-2 and J usage is TRBJ1-6; no clear D. The CDR3 totals 15 residues. V was trimmed by 5 bases and J by 9 bases, leaving 17 bases between them. The V gene's germline CDR1 is SGHTA and CDR2 FQGNSA. As DNA, the CDR3 is TGTGCCAGCAGCCCTCAGGCTCGTATAATTTCACCCCTCCACTTT. It specifies CASSPQARIISPLHF.

This clone turned up a few times. This sequence joins TRBV28 and TRBJ1-1, with D possibly matching TRBD1 (6 bases). Trimming removed 5 bases at V and 5 bases at J, with 24 bases between. Germline values: CDR1 MDHEN, CDR2 SYDVKM. The CDR3 consists of 17 residues. The DNA for the CDR3 is TGTGCCAGCAGTCTTCCCTGGGCGGACAGAATGGGGACTGAAGCTTTCTTT. Protein sequence: CASSLPWADRMGTEAFF. Full variable domain (outside the CDR3, taken from reference TRBV28 and TRBJ1-1): DVKVTQSSRYLVKRTGEKVFLECVQDMDHENMFWYRQDPGLGLRLIYFSYDVKMKEKGDIPEGYSVSREKKERFSLILESASTNQTSMYLCASSLPWADRMGTEAFFGQGTRLTVV.

This clone occurred a few times. V usage is TRBV5-1 and J usage is TRBJ1-1, with 10 bases aligning to TRBD1. V trimming: 4 bases; J trimming: 0 bases; junction bases outside the gene matches: 6. CDR1 is SGHRS, CDR2 YFSETQ, per germline. The CDR3 contains 16 residues. DNA of the CDR3: TGCGCCAGCAGCGGCGGGACAGGGGTGCTGAACACTGAAGCTTTCTTT. Encoded protein: CASSGGTGVLNTEAFF.

This clone was found a few times. This CDR3 reads CAWSGQFGELFF. Here the CDR3 DNA reads TGTGCCTGGAGCGGACAGTTCGGGGAGCTGTTTTTT. The V gene is TRBV30, the J gene TRBJ2-2; maybe TRBD1 (6 bases). Germline assignment: CDR1 GTSNPN and CDR2 SVGIG (reference sequence). V was trimmed by 3 bases and J by 7 bases, leaving 9 bases between them. The CDR3 contains 12 residues.

This clone was found a few times. The chain uses TRBV6-6 and TRBJ1-4; D possibly corresponds to TRBD1 (5 bases). Trimming took off 2 bases at V and 8 bases at J, with 6 bases between the two ends. CDR1 is MNHNY and CDR2 is SVGAGI in the germline V gene (reference sequence). CDR3 length: 12 amino acids. For the CDR3, the DNA is TGTGCCAGCAGTTACCAGGGCGAAAAACTGTTTTTT. Translating it yields CASSYQGEKLFF.

The genes are TRBV7-9 and TRBJ1-2; D ambiguous. V was shortened by 5 bases and J by 0 bases, with 13 bases between the two germline ends. Germline-derived CDR1 and CDR2 are SEHNR and FQNEAQ (reference sequence). The CDR3 length is 15 residues. The chain's CDR3 is CASSPQRHSNYGYTF. DNA for the CDR3: TGTGCCAGCAGCCCGCAGAGACACTCTAACTATGGCTACACCTTC.

In regard to this clone: An end of the junction differs from the germline gene, which may be a read error. This rearrangement joins TRBV19 to TRBJ2-6, with a weak D call TRBD1 (5 bases). Germline V gene lookup returns CDR1 LNHDA and CDR2 SQIVND (reference sequence). This CDR3 has 15 amino acids. CDR3 nucleotide sequence: TGTGCCAGTAGCATAGACAGCTCTGGGGCCAACGCCCTGACTTTC. Its translation is CASSIDSSGANALTF.

The V call is TRBV6-5, the J call TRBJ1-2; D perhaps matches TRBD1 (5 bases). Germline lookup yields CDR1 MNHEY and CDR2 SVGAGI. This CDR3 has 13 residues. Trimming pared 8 bases from V and 3 bases from J, leaving 13 bases between. In DNA, the CDR3 is TGTGCCAGCGGCAGGGAGGGAGACTATGGCTACACCTTC. Amino acid sequence: CASGREGDYGYTF.

V gene TRBV29-1 combines with J gene TRBJ2-7; weak D call: TRBD1 (5 bases). The germline V gene has CDR1 SQVTM and CDR2 ANQGSEA. The CDR3 runs 14 residues. The V gene lost 6 bases and the J gene lost 2 bases, with 17 bases spanning the gap. The CDR3 bases are TGCAGCGTCGTGCTGGACCGACAGCCCTACGAGCAGTACTTC. Amino acid sequence: CSVVLDRQPYEQYF.